This T cell receptor beta chain came from a study of T cell responses to AZD1222 COVID-19 vaccine. General observations from the study: Spike-specific TCR repertoires showed rising breadth and depth after two AZD1222 doses.

On this clone itself: Its antigen is as yet unknown. A junction boundary mismatches the germline segment, possibly from a read error.

Repertoires were generated with immunoSEQ multiplex PCR, while TCRdb's copy carries only in-frame clones and drops some. Counted here are about 100,000 clones, about 86% occurring once; the ten biggest clones make up over 3%. The clonotype comes from an adult in good health. The sample here was peripheral blood, taken on day 0 of AZD1222 vaccination.

CDR3 residues: CASSPGRTRNYF. DNA of the CDR3: TGTGCCAGCAGCCCCGGACGAACCAGGAATTATTTT. The gene calls are TRBV28 and TRBJ1-5; no reliable D call. The length of the CDR3 is 12 residues. Germline lookup yields CDR1 MDHEN and CDR2 SYDVKM.